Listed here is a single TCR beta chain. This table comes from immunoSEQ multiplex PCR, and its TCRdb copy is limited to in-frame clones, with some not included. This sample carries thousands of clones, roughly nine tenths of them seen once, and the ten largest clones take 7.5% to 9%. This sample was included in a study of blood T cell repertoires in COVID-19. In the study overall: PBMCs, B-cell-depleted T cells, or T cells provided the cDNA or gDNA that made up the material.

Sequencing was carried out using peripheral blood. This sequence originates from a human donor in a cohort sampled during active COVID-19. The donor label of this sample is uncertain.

The CDR3 is CASSLALTGGSGYEQYF. CDR3 in DNA: TGTGCCAGCAGCTTAGCGCTCACGGGCGGGAGCGGTTACGAGCAGTACTTC. The chain is built from TRBV11-1 and TRBJ2-7; 7 positions match TRBD2. CDR1 and CDR2 from the germline V gene are SGHAT and FQDESV (reference sequence). The ends lost 0 bases at V and 4 bases at J; junction bases unmatched: 12. The CDR3 consists of 17 residues.